One and the same sample provided the 20 T cell receptor beta chains below, sequenced in a study of cytotoxic CD8 clonotypes in ibrutinib-treated CLL. This table comes from immunoSEQ multiplex PCR, and its TCRdb copy is limited to in-frame clones, with some not included. Of roughly 250,000 clones in the sample, about three quarters were seen once. Sequencing used PBMCs, obtained after 24 months of ibrutinib treatment. All receptors come from a human donor with chronic lymphocytic leukemia.

This rearrangement joins TRBV28 to TRBJ1-5; weak D call: TRBD1 (6 bases). Looked up from germline, CDR1 is MDHEN and CDR2 is SYDVKM. CDR3 length equals 14 residues. Trimming took 8 bases from V and 7 from J, leaving 18 bases between them. The CDR3 loop is CASLGGAYGQPQHF. The CDR3 bases are TGTGCCAGCCTGGGGGGGGCTTATGGGCAGCCCCAGCATTTT.

V and J are TRBV4-1 and TRBJ2-2; possibly TRBD1 for D (6 bases). Trimming cost V 3 bases and J 6 bases, with 23 bases left between them. The CDR3 has 18 amino acids. Germline CDR1 MGHRA, CDR2 YSYEKL. CDR3 protein: CASSHLGEGNRVSGELFF. The CDR3 coding sequence is TGCGCCAGCAGCCACCTCGGGGAAGGTAACAGGGTCTCCGGGGAGCTGTTTTTT.

The chain has TRBV2 and TRBJ2-1, with D possibly being TRBD1 or TRBD2 (5 bases each). This CDR3 has 15 amino acids. V was shortened by 4 bases and J by 7 bases, with 17 bases between the two germline ends. The V gene's germline CDR1 is SNHLY and CDR2 FYNNEI. The CDR3 DNA is TGTGCCAGCAGTGGAGTTAGGGGAGCCCCTAATGAGCAGTTCTTC. This gives the protein CASSGVRGAPNEQFF.

The chain recombines TRBV27 with TRBJ1-3; D ambiguous. Germline V gene lookup returns CDR1 MNHEY and CDR2 SMNVEV (reference sequence). Trimming left V 5 bases short and J 3 bases short, with 14 bases between. CDR3 size: 15 residues. The CDR3 reads CASSLYAAVGNTIYF. CDR3 bases: TGTGCCAGCAGTCTGTACGCGGCAGTTGGAAACACCATATATTTT.

The rearrangement joins TRBV19 to TRBJ2-2; D is uncertain. V lost 7 bases and J 4 bases, leaving 10 bases between the germline ends. The CDR3 is 13 amino acids. From germline, CDR1 is LNHDA and CDR2 SQIVND (reference sequence). CDR3 coding DNA: TGTGCCAGTAAAAGTAGGTTCACCGGGGAGCTGTTTTTT. It yields the protein CASKSRFTGELFF.

V is TRBV6-4 and J is TRBJ2-2; 7 bases are a match to TRBD2. The J segment lost 2 bases and the V segment lost 5 bases, leaving 8 bases of the junction unmatched. Germline CDR1 is MRHNA and CDR2 is SNTAGT. This CDR3 contains 16 residues. This chain's CDR3 is CASSRAGEINTGELFF. The CDR3 DNA reads as TGTGCCAGCAGTCGGGCGGGAGAGATAAACACCGGGGAGCTGTTTTTT.

V and J are TRBV19 and TRBJ2-5; 14 bases align to TRBD2. Germline CDR1 LNHDA, CDR2 SQIVND (reference sequence). This CDR3 comprises 17 residues. The V segment lost 5 bases and the J segment 6 bases; nucleotides outside the gene matches: 11. Here the CDR3 DNA reads TGTGCCAGTAGTCCGGGACTAGCGGGAGTCCTCGGAAAGACCCAGTACTTC. It encodes CASSPGLAGVLGKTQYF.

This chain's CDR3 is CASSVAALGLGAEAFF. The CDR3 DNA sequence: TGCGCCAGCAGCGTCGCGGCTCTTGGGTTGGGGGCTGAAGCTTTCTTT. The V call is TRBV5-1, the J call TRBJ1-1; D might be TRBD1 (5 bases). Germline V gives CDR1 SGHRS, CDR2 YFSETQ. V shed 4 bases and J shed 6 bases, with 22 bases lying between them. The CDR3 has 16 amino acids.

The V call is TRBV19, the J call TRBJ2-3; 8 bases agree with TRBD2. The germline V gene has CDR1 LNHDA and CDR2 SQIVND (reference sequence). This CDR3 is 19 amino acids long. J gave up 1 base and V 7 bases, and 19 bases lay outside the gene matches. In DNA form, the CDR3 reads TGTGCCAGTAAGCCAAGCGGGAGAGGCCTTATGTCACGCACAGATACGCAGTATTTT. Its translation is CASKPSGRGLMSRTDTQYF. The full variable domain, completed using reference TRBV19 and TRBJ2-3, is DGGITQSPKYLFRKEGQNVTLSCEQNLNHDAMYWYRQDPGQGLRLIYYSQIVNDFQKGDIAEGYSVSREKKESFPLTVTSAQKNPTAFYLCASKPSGRGLMSRTDTQYFGPGTRLTVL.

The V gene is TRBV5-6, the J gene TRBJ2-1, with 11 bases that match TRBD2. The CDR3 runs to 15 residues. CDR1 and CDR2 from the germline V gene are SGHDT and YYEEEE. Trimming took 4 bases from V and 6 from J; bases not matched to a gene: 6. As DNA, the CDR3 is TGTGCCAGCAGCCTAGGGACTAGCGGACCCAATGAGCAGTTCTTC. It encodes CASSLGTSGPNEQFF.

The sample holds one count of this clone. V is TRBV21-1 and J is TRBJ1-2. TRBV21-1 is a pseudogene locus. This CDR3 region has 10 residues. This CDR3 reads CASSKDYYTF. The CDR3 nucleotides are TGTGCCAGCAGCAAAGACTATTACACCTTC.

A few counts support this clone. The J gene is TRBJ2-5, the V gene TRBV7-2; 9 bases map to TRBD2. Germline lookup yields CDR1 SGHTA and CDR2 FQGNSA. CDR3 length: 14 amino acids. Trimming removed 5 bases from V and 4 bases from J; junction bases left unmatched: 5. CDR3 sequence reads: CASSTYSGRETQYF. CDR3 DNA: TGTGCCAGCAGCACCTATAGCGGGAGAGAGACCCAGTACTTC.

The V gene is TRBV7-8, the J gene TRBJ2-1; 12 nucleotides line up with TRBD2. The germline V gene encodes CDR1 SGHVS and CDR2 FQNEAQ. The V segment lost 8 bases and the J segment 8 bases; nucleotides outside the gene matches: 10. This CDR3 is 15 amino acids long. CDR3 sequence reads: CASVLTSGRSDEQFF. CDR3 DNA: TGTGCCAGCGTGTTGACTAGCGGGAGAAGTGATGAGCAGTTCTTC.

V usage is TRBV10-1 and J usage is TRBJ2-3; the D gene is possibly TRBD2 (6 bases). The CDR3 loop spans 13 amino acids. Germline values: CDR1 WNHNN, CDR2 SYGVQD (reference sequence). V lost 4 bases to trimming and J lost 4 bases, with 9 bases between them. CDR3 sequence reads: CASSAGGADTQYF. For the CDR3, the DNA is TGCGCCAGCAGTGCCGGGGGAGCAGATACGCAGTATTTT.

The CDR3 DNA follows: TGTGCCAGCAGCACCGGACGGACTAGCAATCAGCCCCAGCATTTT. Protein product: CASSTGRTSNQPQHF. V usage is TRBV5-8 and J usage is TRBJ1-5; D not resolved. The V gene's germline CDR1 is SGHTS and CDR2 YDEGEE. There are 15 residues in the CDR3. Deletions cut 4 bases from V and 0 bases from J, with 11 bases between.

V gene TRBV7-2 combines with J gene TRBJ2-1, with TRBD2 as a possible D gene (5 bases). The V gene lost 3 bases and the J gene lost 5 bases, with 8 bases spanning the gap. The CDR3 has 13 amino acids. In germline, CDR1 is SGHTA, CDR2 FQGNSA. The CDR3 region is CASSFGRDNEQFF. The CDR3 DNA sequence: TGTGCCAGCAGCTTCGGGCGGGACAATGAGCAGTTCTTC.

The V call is TRBV25-1, the J call TRBJ2-1; 7 positions agree with TRBD1. V lost 4 bases to trimming and J lost 7 bases; unmatched junction nucleotides: 16. Per germline, CDR1 MGHDK and CDR2 SYGVNS. This CDR3 region has 17 residues. The CDR3: CASSVSSPGQFTNEQFF. The CDR3 DNA is TGTGCCAGCAGTGTGTCCTCTCCGGGACAGTTCACTAATGAGCAGTTCTTC.

J is TRBJ2-1 and V is TRBV29-1; D is undetermined. From germline, CDR1 is SQVTM and CDR2 ANQGSEA. The ends were cut back, 2 bases at V and 3 bases at J, with 11 bases in the middle. The CDR3 contains 14 residues. CDR3 protein: CSVEKTTLYNEQFF. The CDR3 coding sequence is TGCAGCGTTGAAAAGACAACGCTCTACAATGAGCAGTTCTTC.

The V and J genes are TRBV6-5 and TRBJ2-7; 7 bases match TRBD1. Trimming cost V 6 bases and J 4 bases; bases outside gene matches: 9. The CDR3 runs to 14 residues. Germline loops: CDR1 MNHEY, CDR2 SVGAGI. The chain's CDR3 is CASRPDRDRYEQYF. In DNA form, the CDR3 reads TGTGCCAGCAGACCAGACAGGGATCGGTACGAGCAGTACTTC.

The chain's CDR3 is CSVISGAGNTIYF. CDR3 sequence (DNA): TGCAGCGTCATCTCAGGGGCTGGAAACACCATATATTTT. The V call is TRBV29-1, the J call TRBJ1-3, with D perhaps TRBD1 (6 bases). The V gene lost 6 bases and the J gene lost 2 bases, with 11 bases spanning the gap. The CDR3 runs to 13 residues. The germline CDR1 and CDR2 sequences are SQVTM and ANQGSEA.